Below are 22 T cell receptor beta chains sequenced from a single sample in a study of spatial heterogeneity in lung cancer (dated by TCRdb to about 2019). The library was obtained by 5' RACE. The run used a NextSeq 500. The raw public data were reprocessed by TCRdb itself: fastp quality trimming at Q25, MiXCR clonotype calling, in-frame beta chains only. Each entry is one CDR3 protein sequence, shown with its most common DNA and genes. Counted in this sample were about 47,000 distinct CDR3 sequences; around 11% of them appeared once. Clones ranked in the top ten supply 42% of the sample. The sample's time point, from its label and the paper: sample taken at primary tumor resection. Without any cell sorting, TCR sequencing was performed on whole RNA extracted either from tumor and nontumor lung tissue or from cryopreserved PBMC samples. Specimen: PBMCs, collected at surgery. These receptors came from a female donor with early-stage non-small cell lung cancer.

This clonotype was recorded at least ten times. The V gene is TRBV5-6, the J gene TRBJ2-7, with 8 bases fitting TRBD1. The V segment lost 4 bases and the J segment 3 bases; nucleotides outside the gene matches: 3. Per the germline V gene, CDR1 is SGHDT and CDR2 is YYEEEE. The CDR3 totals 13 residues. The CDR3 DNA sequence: TGTGCCAGCAGCCAGGACAGGGACTACGAGCAGTACTTC. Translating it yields CASSQDRDYEQYF.

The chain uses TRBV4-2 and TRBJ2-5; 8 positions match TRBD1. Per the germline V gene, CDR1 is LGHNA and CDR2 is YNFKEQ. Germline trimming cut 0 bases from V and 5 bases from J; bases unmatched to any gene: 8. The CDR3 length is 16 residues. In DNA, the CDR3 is TGTGCCAGCAGCCAAGATGCGGGACAGGTTGGGGAGACCCAGTACTTC. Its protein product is CASSQDAGQVGETQYF.

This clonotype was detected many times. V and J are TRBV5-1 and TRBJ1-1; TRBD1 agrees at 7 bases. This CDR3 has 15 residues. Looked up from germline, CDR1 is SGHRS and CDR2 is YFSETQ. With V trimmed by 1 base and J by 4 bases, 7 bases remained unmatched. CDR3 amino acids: CASSLTPNRGTEAFF. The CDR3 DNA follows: TGCGCCAGCAGCTTGACACCAAACAGGGGCACTGAAGCTTTCTTT.

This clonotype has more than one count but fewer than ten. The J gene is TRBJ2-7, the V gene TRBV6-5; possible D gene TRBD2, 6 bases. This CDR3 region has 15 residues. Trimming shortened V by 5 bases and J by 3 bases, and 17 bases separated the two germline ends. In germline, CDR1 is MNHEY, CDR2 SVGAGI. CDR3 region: CASSPGGSGIYEQYF. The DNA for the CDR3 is TGTGCCAGCAGTCCCGGAGGGAGCGGTATCTACGAGCAGTACTTC.

The DNA of the CDR3 is TGTGCCAGCAGCTCCAGGGGGCGAACTGAAGCTTTCTTT. Its translation is CASSSRGRTEAFF. The chain uses TRBV7-9 and TRBJ1-1, with 8 bases that match TRBD1. CDR3 length: 13 residues. From germline, CDR1 is SEHNR and CDR2 FQNEAQ (reference sequence). The ends lost 4 bases at V and 5 bases at J; junction bases unmatched: 3.

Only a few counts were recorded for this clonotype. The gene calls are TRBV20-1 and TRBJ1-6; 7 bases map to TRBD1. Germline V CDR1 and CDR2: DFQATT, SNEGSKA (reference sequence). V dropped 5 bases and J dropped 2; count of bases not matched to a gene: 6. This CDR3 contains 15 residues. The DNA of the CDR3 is TGCAGTGCTCACTCACAGGGGACCTATAATTCACCCCTCCACTTT. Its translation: CSAHSQGTYNSPLHF.

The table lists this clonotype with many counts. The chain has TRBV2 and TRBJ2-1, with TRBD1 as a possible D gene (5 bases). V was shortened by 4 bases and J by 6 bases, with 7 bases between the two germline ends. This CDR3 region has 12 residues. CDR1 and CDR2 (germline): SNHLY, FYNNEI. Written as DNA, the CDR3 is TGTGCCAGCAGTGCCAGGGTCAATGAGCAGTTCTTC. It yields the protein CASSARVNEQFF.

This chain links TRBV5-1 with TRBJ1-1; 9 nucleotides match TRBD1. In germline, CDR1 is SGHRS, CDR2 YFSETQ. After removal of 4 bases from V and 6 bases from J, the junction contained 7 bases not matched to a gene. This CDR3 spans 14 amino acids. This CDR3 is CASSLGQGFAEAFF. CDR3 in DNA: TGCGCCAGCAGCCTAGGACAGGGGTTCGCTGAAGCTTTCTTT.

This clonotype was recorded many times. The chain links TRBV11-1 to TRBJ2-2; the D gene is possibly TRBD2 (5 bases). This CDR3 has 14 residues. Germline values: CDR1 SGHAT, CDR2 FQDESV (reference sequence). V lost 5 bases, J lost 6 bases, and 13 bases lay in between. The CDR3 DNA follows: TGTGCCAGCAGCCCGGCGAGGGCTTCCGGGGAGCTGTTTTTT. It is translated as CASSPARASGELFF.

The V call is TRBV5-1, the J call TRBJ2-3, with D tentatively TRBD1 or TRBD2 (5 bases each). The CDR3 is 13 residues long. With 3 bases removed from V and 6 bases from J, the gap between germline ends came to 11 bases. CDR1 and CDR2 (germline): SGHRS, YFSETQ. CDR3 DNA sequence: TGCGCCAGCAGCTACGACTGGGGGGATACGCAGTATTTT. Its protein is CASSYDWGDTQYF.

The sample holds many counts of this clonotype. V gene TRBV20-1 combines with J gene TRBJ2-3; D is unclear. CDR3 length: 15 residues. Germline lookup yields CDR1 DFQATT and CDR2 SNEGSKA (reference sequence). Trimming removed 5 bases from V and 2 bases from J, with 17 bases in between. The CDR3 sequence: CSADVTFSLTDTQYF. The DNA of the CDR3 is TGCAGTGCTGATGTAACATTTTCCCTCACAGATACGCAGTATTTT.

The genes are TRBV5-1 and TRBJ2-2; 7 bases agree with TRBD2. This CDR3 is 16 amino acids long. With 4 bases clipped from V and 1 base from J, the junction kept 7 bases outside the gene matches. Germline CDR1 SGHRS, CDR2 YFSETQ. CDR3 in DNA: TGCGCCAGCAGCCCCCTAGGCGGGGGGAACACCGGGGAGCTGTTTTTT. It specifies CASSPLGGGNTGELFF.

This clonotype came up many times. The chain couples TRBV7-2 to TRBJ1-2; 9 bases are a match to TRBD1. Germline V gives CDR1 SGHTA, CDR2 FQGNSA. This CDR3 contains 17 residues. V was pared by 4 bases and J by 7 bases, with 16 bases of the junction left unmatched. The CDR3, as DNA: TGTGCCAGCAGCTCAGGAAGGCGACAGGGGGGGAAGGTTGGCTACACCTTC. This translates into CASSSGRRQGGKVGYTF.

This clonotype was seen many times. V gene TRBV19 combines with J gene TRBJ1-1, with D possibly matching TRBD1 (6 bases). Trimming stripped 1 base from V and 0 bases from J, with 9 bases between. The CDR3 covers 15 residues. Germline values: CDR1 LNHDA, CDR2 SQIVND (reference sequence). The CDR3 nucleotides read TGTGCCAGTAGTATAGGTCCAGGGGTGAACACTGAAGCTTTCTTT. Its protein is CASSIGPGVNTEAFF.

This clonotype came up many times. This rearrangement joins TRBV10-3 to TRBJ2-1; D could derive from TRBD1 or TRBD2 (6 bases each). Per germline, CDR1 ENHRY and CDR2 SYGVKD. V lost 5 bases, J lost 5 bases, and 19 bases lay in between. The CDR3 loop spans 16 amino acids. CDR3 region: CAISPTPGASDNEQFF. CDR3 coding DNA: TGTGCCATCAGTCCCACCCCGGGGGCATCGGACAATGAGCAGTTCTTC.

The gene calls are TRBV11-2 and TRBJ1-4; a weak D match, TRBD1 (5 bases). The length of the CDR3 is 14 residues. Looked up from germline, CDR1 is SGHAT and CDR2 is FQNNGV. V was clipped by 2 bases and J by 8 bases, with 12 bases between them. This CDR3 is CASSLQGVNEKLFF. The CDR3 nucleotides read TGTGCCAGCAGCTTACAGGGAGTAAACGAAAAACTGTTTTTT.

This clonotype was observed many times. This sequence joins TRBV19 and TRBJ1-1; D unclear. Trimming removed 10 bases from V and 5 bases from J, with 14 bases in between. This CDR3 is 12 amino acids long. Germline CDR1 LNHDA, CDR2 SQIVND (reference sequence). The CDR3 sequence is CATQASWTEAFF. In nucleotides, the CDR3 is TGTGCCACCCAAGCGTCATGGACTGAAGCTTTCTTT.

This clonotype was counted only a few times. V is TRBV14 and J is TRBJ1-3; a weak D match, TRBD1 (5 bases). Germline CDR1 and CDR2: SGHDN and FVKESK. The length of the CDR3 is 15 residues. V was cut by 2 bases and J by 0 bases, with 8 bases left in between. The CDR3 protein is CASSQTGFSGNTIYF. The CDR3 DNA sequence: TGTGCCAGCAGCCAAACAGGTTTCTCTGGAAACACCATATATTTT.

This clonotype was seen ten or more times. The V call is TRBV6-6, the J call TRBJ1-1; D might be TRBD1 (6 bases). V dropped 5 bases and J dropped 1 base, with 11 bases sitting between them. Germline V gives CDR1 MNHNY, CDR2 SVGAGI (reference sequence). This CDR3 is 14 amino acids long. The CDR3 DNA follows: TGTGCCAGCAGTCTACAGGGACCGAACACTGAAGCTTTCTTT. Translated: CASSLQGPNTEAFF.

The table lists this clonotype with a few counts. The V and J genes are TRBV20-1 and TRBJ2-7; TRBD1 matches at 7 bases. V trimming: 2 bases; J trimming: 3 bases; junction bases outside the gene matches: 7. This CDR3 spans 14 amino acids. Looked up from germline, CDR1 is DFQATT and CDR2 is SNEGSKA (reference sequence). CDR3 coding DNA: TGCAGTGCTAGAAAGACAGGGCCGTTCTACGAGCAGTACTTC. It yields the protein CSARKTGPFYEQYF.

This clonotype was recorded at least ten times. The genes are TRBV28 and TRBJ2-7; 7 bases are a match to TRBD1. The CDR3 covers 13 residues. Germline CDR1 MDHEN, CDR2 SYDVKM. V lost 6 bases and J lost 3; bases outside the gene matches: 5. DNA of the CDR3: TGTGCCAGCAGGCCCGGGACAGTCTACGAGCAGTACTTC. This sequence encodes CASRPGTVYEQYF.

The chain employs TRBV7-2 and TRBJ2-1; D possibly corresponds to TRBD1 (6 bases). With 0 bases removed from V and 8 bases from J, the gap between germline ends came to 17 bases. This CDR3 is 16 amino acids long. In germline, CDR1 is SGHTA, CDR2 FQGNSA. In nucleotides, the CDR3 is TGTGCCAGCAGCTTAGCGCTCGGGCCCAAGGGGGATGAGCAGTTCTTC. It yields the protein CASSLALGPKGDEQFF. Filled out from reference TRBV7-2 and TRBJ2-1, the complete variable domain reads GAGVSQSPSNKVTEKGKDVELRCDPISGHTALYWYRQSLGQGLEFLIYFQGNSAPDKSGLPSDRFSAERTGGSVSTLTIQRTQQEDSAVYLCASSLALGPKGDEQFFGPGTRLTVL.